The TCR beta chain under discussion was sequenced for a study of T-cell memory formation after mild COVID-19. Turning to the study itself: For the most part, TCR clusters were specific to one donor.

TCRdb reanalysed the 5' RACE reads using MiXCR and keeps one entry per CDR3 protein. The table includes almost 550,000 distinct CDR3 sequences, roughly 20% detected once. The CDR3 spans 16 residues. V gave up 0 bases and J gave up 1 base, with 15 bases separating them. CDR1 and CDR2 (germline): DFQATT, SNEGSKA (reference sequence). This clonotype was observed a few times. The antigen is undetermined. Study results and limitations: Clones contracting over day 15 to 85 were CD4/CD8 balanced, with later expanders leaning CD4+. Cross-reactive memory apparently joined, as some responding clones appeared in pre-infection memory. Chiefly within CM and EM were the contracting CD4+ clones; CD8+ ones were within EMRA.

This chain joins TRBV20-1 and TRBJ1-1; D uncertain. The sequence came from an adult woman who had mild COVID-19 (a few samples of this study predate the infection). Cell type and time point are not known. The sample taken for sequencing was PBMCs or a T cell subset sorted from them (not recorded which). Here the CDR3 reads CSARDLSRATNTEAFF. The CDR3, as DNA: TGCAGTGCTAGAGATCTGTCAAGGGCCACGAACACTGAAGCTTTCTTT.